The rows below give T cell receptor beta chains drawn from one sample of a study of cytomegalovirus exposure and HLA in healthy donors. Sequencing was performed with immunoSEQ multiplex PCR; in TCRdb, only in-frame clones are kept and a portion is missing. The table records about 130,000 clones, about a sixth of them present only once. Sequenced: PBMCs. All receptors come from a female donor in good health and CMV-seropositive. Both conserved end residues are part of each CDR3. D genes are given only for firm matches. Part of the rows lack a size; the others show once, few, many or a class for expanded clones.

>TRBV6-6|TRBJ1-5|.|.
TGTGCCAGCAGTTACTCGGAGTATCAGCCCCAGCATTTT
CASSYSEYQPQHF
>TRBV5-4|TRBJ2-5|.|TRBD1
TGTGCCAGCAGCCAATCTCCGAGACAGGGGCAAGAGACCCAGTACTTC
CASSQSPRQGQETQYF
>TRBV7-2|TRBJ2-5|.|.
TGTGCCAGCAGCCAGACAGTCTCCCAAGAGACCCAGTACTTC
CASSQTVSQETQYF
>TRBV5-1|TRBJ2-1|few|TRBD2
TGCGCCAGCAGCCAAACTAGCGGCTCCTACAATGAGCAGTTCTTC
CASSQTSGSYNEQFF
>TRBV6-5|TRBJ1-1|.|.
TGTGCCAGCAGTTACTCCCACACGAACACTGAAGCTTTCTTT
CASSYSHTNTEAFF
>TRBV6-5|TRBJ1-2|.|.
TGTGCCAGCGGGGAGGGGGGCGTCGGCTATGGCTACACCTTC
CASGEGGVGYGYTF
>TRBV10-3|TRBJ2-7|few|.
TGTGCCATCAGTGAGTCCCGACTCCCCTTAAACTACGAGCAGTACTTC
CAISESRLPLNYEQYF
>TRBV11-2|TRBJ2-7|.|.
TGTGCCAGCAGCCCCTTCACGGGACACCTCTACGAGCAGTACTTC
CASSPFTGHLYEQYF
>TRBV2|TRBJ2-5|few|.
TGTGCCAGCCGGGGCGGGGTCAACCAAGAGACCCAGTACTTC
CASRGGVNQETQYF
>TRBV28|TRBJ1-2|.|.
TGTGCCAGCAGTCGCCGGGACACAGGTAGGGGCTATGGCTACACCTTC
CASSRRDTGRGYGYTF
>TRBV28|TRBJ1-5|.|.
TGTGCCAGCAACCTCCCCTATAGCAGTCAGCCCCAGCATTTT
CASNLPYSSQPQHF
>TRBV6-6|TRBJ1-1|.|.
TGTGCCAGCAGTTACAAGGGGGAGACTGAAGCTTTCTTT
CASSYKGETEAFF
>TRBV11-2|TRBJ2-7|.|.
TGTGCCAGCAGCCCTGGACTCTCCTACGAGCAGTACTTC
CASSPGLSYEQYF
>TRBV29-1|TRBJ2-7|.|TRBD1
TGCAGCGTTGGCGACAGGGATGCCTACGAGCAGTACTTC
CSVGDRDAYEQYF
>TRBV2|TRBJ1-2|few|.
TGTGCCAGCAGTGAAATACAGGTCTATGGCTACACCTTC
CASSEIQVYGYTF
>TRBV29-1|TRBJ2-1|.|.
TGCAGCGCAGGGACACCTAGCTCCTACAATGAGCAGTTCTTC
CSAGTPSSYNEQFF
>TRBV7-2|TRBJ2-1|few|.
TGTGCCAGCAGCATGTACCGGGACTCCAATGAGCAGTTCTTC
CASSMYRDSNEQFF
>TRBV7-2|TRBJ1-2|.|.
TGTGCCAGCAGCTTAGGAGGGACAACTAACTATGGCTACACCTTC
CASSLGGTTNYGYTF
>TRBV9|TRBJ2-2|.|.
TGTGCCAGCAGCCTGGACAGATACACCGGGGAGCTGTTTTTT
CASSLDRYTGELFF
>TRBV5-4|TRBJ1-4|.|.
TGTGCCAGCAGCTTTCTCCCCGGGACTTTTGAAAAACTGTTTTTT
CASSFLPGTFEKLFF
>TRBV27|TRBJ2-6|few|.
TGTGCCAGCAGTTCCCTCGGTGGGGCCAACGTCCTGACTTTC
CASSSLGGANVLTF
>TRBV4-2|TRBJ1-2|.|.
TGTGCCAGCAGCCGGGACACTGCGGGCTCTAACTATGGCTACACCTTC
CASSRDTAGSNYGYTF
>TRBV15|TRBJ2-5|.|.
TGTGCCACCAGCAGATCCCCGGACAGTCAAGAGACCCAGTACTTC
CATSRSPDSQETQYF
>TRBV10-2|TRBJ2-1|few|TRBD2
TGCGCCAGTGAAGTCCCGCTAGCGGGAGGGCCCCTACCTCACAATGAGCAGTTCTTC
CASEVPLAGGPLPHNEQFF
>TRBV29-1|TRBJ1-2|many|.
TGCAGCGTTGAATCCGGAGGTGGCTACACCTTC
CSVESGGGYTF
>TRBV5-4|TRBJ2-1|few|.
TGTGCCAGCAGCTTGGGATGGACAGCCTACAATGAGCAGTTCTTC
CASSLGWTAYNEQFF
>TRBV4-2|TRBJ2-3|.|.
TGTGCCAGCAGCCAAGTTCGAGGTGAGGGCACAGATACGCAGTATTTT
CASSQVRGEGTDTQYF
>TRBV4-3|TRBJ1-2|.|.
TGCGCCAGCAGCCAAGATTTCAGCGGTCCTGGTGGCTACACCTTC
CASSQDFSGPGGYTF
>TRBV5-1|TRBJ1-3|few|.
TGCGCCAGCAGCTTGGCCGGCGGTTATGGTTTCGGAAACACCATATATTTT
CASSLAGGYGFGNTIYF
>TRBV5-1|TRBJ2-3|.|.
TGCGCCAGCAGCTTGAAACGGGGAAGCACAGATACGCAGTATTTT
CASSLKRGSTDTQYF
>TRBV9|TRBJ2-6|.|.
TGTGCCAGCAGCGTAGATGGGGGGGGCGCCGCTCCTCTCGGGGGGGCCAACGTCCTGACTTTC
CASSVDGGGAAPLGGANVLTF
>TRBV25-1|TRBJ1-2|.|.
TGTGCCAGCAGTGAATTGGGGGCGTCGGATGGCTACACCTTC
CASSELGASDGYTF
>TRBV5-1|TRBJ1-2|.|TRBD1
TGCGCCAGCAGCTTGTCCGGGACAGAGTGGATTTCCTATGGCTACACCTTC
CASSLSGTEWISYGYTF
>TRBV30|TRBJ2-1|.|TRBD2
TGTGCCTTCAAACGGGCCCCCGGACTAGGGGAGGAGTTCTTC
CAFKRAPGLGEEFF
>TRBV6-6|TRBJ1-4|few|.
TGTGCCAGCAGTTACCTGGCAGGAACTAATGAAAAACTGTTTTTT
CASSYLAGTNEKLFF